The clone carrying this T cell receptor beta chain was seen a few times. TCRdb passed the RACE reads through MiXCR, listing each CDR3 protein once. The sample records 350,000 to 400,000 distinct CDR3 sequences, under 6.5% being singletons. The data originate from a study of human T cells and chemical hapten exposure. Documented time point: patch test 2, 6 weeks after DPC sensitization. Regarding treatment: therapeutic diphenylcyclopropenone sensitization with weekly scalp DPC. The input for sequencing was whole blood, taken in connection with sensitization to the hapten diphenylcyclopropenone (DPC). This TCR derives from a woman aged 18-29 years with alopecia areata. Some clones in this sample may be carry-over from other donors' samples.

The CDR3 nucleotides read TGCAGTGCTACGACCTGGACTAGCGGGCGCACAGATACGCAGTATTTT. As protein: CSATTWTSGRTDTQYF. The rearrangement links TRBV20-1 to TRBJ2-3; 11 bases align to TRBD2. Germline V lookup: CDR1 DFQATT, CDR2 SNEGSKA (reference sequence). The CDR3 covers 16 residues. J was trimmed by 1 base and V by 4 bases; bases with no gene match: 7.